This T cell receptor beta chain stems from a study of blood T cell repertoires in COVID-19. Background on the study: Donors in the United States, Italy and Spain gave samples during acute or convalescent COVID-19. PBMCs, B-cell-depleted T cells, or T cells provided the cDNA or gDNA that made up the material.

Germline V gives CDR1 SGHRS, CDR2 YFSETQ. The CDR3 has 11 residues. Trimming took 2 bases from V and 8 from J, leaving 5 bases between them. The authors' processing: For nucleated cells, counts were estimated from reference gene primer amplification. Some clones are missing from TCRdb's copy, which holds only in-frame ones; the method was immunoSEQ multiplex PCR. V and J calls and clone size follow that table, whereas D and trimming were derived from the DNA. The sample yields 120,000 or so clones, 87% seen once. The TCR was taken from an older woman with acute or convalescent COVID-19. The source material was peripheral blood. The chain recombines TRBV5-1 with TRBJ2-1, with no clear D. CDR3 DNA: TGCGCCAGCAGCTTATTAGATGAGCAGTTCTTC. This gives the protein CASSLLDEQFF.